These T cell receptor beta chains were read from a single sample in a study of blood T cell repertoires in COVID-19. Measured with immunoSEQ multiplex PCR; TCRdb has only the in-frame clones, and not every one. The sample has roughly 200,000 clones; 70% to 80% are singletons. The sequencing sample was made of peripheral blood. Every receptor here comes from a man aged 50 to 60 who had recovered from COVID-19. CDR3s include the opening cysteine and the closing phenylalanine or tryptophan. The D gene is left open where the match is weak. For some rows the clone size is stated as once, few or many, or as a class when expanded; others skip it.

clone_size j_call v_call d_call cdr3_aa cdr3_nt
. TRBJ2-1 TRBV10-1 . CASSEGGNEQFF TGCGCCAGCAGTGAGGGCGGCAATGAGCAGTTCTTC
. TRBJ1-5 TRBV12-2 . CASRSIADRYSNQPQHF TGTGCAAGTCGCTCCATCGCCGACAGGTATAGCAATCAGCCCCAGCATTTT
few TRBJ1-3 TRBV3-1/TRBV3-2 . CASSKMTGSGNTIYF TGTGCCAGCAGCAAGATGACTGGCTCTGGAAACACCATATATTTT
. TRBJ1-1 TRBV18 TRBD1 CASSQGQGIDEAFF TGTGCCAGCTCACAGGGACAGGGAATAGATGAAGCTTTCTTT
. TRBJ1-4 TRBV7-2 . CASSLAGASGNEKLFF TGTGCCAGCAGCTTAGCTGGGGCATCGGGTAATGAAAAACTGTTTTTT
. TRBJ2-7 TRBV9 . CASGGKSYEQYF TGTGCCAGCGGGGGGAAATCCTACGAGCAGTACTTC
once TRBJ2-3 TRBV11-2 TRBD2 CASSLGGAPSGTDTQYF TGTGCCAGCAGCTTAGGTGGAGCGCCTAGCGGGACAGATACGCAGTATTTT
. TRBJ1-4 TRBV6-9 . CASSYGGFNEKLFF TGTGCCAGCAGTTACGGGGGATTTAATGAAAAACTGTTTTTT
. TRBJ2-7 TRBV28 TRBD2 CASSLAGVAYEQYF TGTGCCAGCAGTCTAGCGGGGGTGGCCTACGAGCAGTACTTC
. TRBJ1-5 TRBV7-9 . CASSSNFGQGQGQPQHF TGTGCCAGCAGCTCCAACTTCGGGCAGGGTCAGGGTCAGCCCCAGCATTTT
. TRBJ2-1 TRBV6-4 TRBD2 CASSAGLVQNEQFF TGTGCCAGCAGCGCCGGACTAGTTCAGAATGAGCAGTTCTTC
. TRBJ1-3 TRBV2 . CASSGHISGNTIYF TGTGCCAGCAGTGGACACATCTCTGGAAACACCATATATTTT
. TRBJ2-5 TRBV6-6 . CASSTGDSVGETQYF TGTGCCAGCAGTACTGGGGACTCCGTAGGAGAGACCCAGTACTTC
. TRBJ2-3 TRBV7-2 . CASSFLGGKDTQYF TGTGCCAGCAGCTTTTTGGGGGGTAAGGATACGCAGTATTTT
. TRBJ1-2 TRBV5-1 . CASSLSNRMNSYGYTF TGCGCCAGCAGCTTAAGCAACAGGATGAACTCCTATGGCTACACCTTC
. TRBJ2-7 TRBV5-5 . CASSFGRQGSPYEQYF TGTGCCAGCAGCTTCGGTCGGCAGGGGTCACCCTACGAGCAGTACTTC
. TRBJ2-2 TRBV7-6 . CASSLVTDTGELFF TGTGCCAGCAGCTTAGTAACAGACACCGGGGAGCTGTTTTTT
. TRBJ2-5 TRBV7-2 TRBD2 CASSSGGYETQYF TGTGCCAGCAGCTCGGGGGGATACGAGACCCAGTACTTC
. TRBJ2-2 TRBV7-9 . CASSLGRTNTGELFF TGTGCCAGCAGCTTAGGGAGGACGAACACCGGGGAGCTGTTTTTT
. TRBJ2-1 TRBV27 TRBD1 CARKKRDRLNEQFF TGTGCCAGAAAAAAACGGGACAGATTAAATGAGCAGTTCTTC
. TRBJ2-5 TRBV3-1/TRBV3-2 TRBD2 CASSQLGLAQETQYF TGTGCCAGCAGCCAGTTGGGACTAGCGCAAGAGACCCAGTACTTC
. TRBJ2-3 TRBV5-1 TRBD2 CASSVLAGEDTQYF TGCGCCAGCAGCGTCCTAGCGGGAGAAGATACGCAGTATTTT
. TRBJ1-2 TRBV6-1 . CASSDLYGYTF TGTGCCAGCAGTGACCTTTATGGCTACACCTTC
. TRBJ1-4 TRBV6-6 . CASSYSGSGNNEKLFF TGTGCCAGCAGTTACTCGGGTTCGGGGAATAATGAAAAACTGTTTTTT
. TRBJ1-6 TRBV6-5 TRBD1 CASRRDRAIRSPLHF TGTGCCAGCAGGAGGGACAGGGCCATACGATCACCCCTCCACTTT
. TRBJ2-1 TRBV30 . CAWSGPGIEQFF TGTGCCTGGAGTGGACCGGGAATTGAGCAGTTCTTC
. TRBJ2-2 TRBV5-1 . CASSLISTGELFF TGCGCCAGCAGCTTAATATCCACCGGGGAGCTGTTTTTT
. TRBJ2-1 TRBV5-1 TRBD2 CASSLGAGVRYNEQFF TGCGCCAGCAGCTTGGGAGCGGGAGTTAGGTACAATGAGCAGTTCTTC
. TRBJ1-5 TRBV25-1 . CASSEWGGRAQPQHF TGTGCCAGCAGTGAATGGGGGGGGCGTGCTCAGCCCCAGCATTTT
. TRBJ2-7 TRBV27 . CASSFEAGQEQYF TGTGCCAGCAGTTTCGAGGCGGGTCAGGAGCAGTACTTC